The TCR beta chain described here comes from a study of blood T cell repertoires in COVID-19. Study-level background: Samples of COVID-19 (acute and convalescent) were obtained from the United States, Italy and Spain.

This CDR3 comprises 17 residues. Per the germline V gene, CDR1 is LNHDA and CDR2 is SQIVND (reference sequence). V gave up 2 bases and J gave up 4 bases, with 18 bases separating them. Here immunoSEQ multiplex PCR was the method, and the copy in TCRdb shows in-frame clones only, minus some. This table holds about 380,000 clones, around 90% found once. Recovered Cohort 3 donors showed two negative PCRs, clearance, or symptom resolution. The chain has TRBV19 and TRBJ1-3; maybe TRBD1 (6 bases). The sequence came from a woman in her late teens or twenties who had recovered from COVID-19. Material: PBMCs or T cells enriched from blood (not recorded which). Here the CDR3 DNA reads TGTGCCAGTAGTATATCCGTGGGGACAATTCGGGGAAACACCATATATTTT. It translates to CASSISVGTIRGNTIYF.